Each of the 7 T cell receptor beta chains below was sequenced from the same sample in a study of beta chain features in type 1 diabetes. Study results and limitations: Type 1 diabetes patients had moderately but significantly shorter TCRB CDR3s in all four CD4+ subsets.

What was sequenced were expressed TCRB transcripts, since all of the isolated RNA had been reverse transcribed. Here immunoSEQ multiplex PCR was the method, and the copy in TCRdb shows in-frame clones only, minus some. Seen here are about 370,000 clones, around 10% observed once, and the top ten hold roughly 0.6%. No antigens are known for them. Sequencing used central memory CD4+ T cells from blood. Receptors were obtained from a man aged 25-45 years with type 1 diabetes.

Worth noting for this clone: The junction and the germline gene differ at one end; a read error may be behind it. This rearrangement joins TRBV10-3 to TRBJ1-1; D is unclear. CDR3 length equals 14 residues. Germline assignment: CDR1 ENHRY and CDR2 SYGVKD. Written as DNA, the CDR3 is TGTGCCGTCAGTGATGAGGGTAGAAACACTGAAGCTTTCTTT. Protein sequence: CAVSDEGRNTEAFF.

In this sample, this clone turned up a few times. The V and J genes are TRBV7-2 and TRBJ2-7, with 7 bases that match TRBD1. The V gene's germline CDR1 is SGHTA and CDR2 FQGNSA. V lost 5 bases, J lost 4 bases, and 8 bases stayed unmatched. This CDR3 region has 14 residues. In nucleotides, the CDR3 is TGTGCCAGCAGCATACTTGAGGGGGCTTACGAGCAGTACTTC. It translates to CASSILEGAYEQYF.

This rearrangement joins TRBV14 to TRBJ2-1, with TRBD1 as a possible D gene (5 bases). Trimming cost V 0 bases and J 1 base, with 10 bases left between them. This CDR3 is 16 amino acids long. The V gene's germline CDR1 is SGHDN and CDR2 FVKESK. The CDR3 protein is CASSQDTRASYNEQFF. The CDR3 DNA is TGTGCCAGCAGCCAAGATACCAGGGCGTCCTACAATGAGCAGTTCTTC. The complete variable domain, with remaining parts taken from reference TRBV14 and TRBJ2-1, reads EAGVTQFPSHSVIEKGQTVTLRCDPISGHDNLYWYRRVMGKEIKFLLHFVKESKQDESGMPNNRFLAERTGGTYSTLKVQPAELEDSGVYFCASSQDTRASYNEQFFGPGTRLTVL.

The sample holds one count of this clone. The chain carries TRBV4-2 and TRBJ2-5; no firm D call. This CDR3 is 12 amino acids long. CDR1 LGHNA and CDR2 YNFKEQ come from the germline V gene. Trimming removed 5 bases from V and 4 bases from J, with 8 bases in between. CDR3 nucleotide sequence: TGTGCCAGCAGCTTAGAACGAGAGACCCAGTACTTC. Encoded protein: CASSLERETQYF.

The rearrangement uses TRBV6-1 and TRBJ2-4, with TRBD2 as a possible D gene (7 bases). This CDR3 is 13 amino acids long. The V end lost 6 bases, the J end lost 5 bases, and 11 bases lay between the germline ends. Germline V lookup: CDR1 MNHNS, CDR2 SASEGT. CDR3 bases: TGTGCCAGCAGGGGCGGGGGCGAAAACATTCAGTACTTC. This codes for CASRGGGENIQYF.

This clone was seen a few times. The chain is built from TRBV18 and TRBJ1-1, with a tentative D call TRBD1 (6 bases). Trimming took 3 bases from V and 2 from J, leaving 13 bases between them. Germline CDR1 KGHSH, CDR2 LQKENI. The CDR3 spans 15 residues. The CDR3 DNA reads as TGTGCCAGCTCACCGAGGGTGACAGGAAACACTGAAGCTTTCTTT. Residues: CASSPRVTGNTEAFF.

This clone was found a few times. Other DNA sequences of this sample code for an identical CDR3. The chain has TRBV7-2 and TRBJ1-3, with no clear D. V gave up 1 base and J gave up 2 bases, with 3 bases separating them. The CDR3 runs to 13 residues. CDR1 and CDR2 (germline): SGHTA, FQGNSA. CDR3 sequence reads: CASSLGAGNTIYF. For the CDR3, the DNA is TGTGCCAGCAGCTTAGGTGCTGGAAACACCATATATTTT.